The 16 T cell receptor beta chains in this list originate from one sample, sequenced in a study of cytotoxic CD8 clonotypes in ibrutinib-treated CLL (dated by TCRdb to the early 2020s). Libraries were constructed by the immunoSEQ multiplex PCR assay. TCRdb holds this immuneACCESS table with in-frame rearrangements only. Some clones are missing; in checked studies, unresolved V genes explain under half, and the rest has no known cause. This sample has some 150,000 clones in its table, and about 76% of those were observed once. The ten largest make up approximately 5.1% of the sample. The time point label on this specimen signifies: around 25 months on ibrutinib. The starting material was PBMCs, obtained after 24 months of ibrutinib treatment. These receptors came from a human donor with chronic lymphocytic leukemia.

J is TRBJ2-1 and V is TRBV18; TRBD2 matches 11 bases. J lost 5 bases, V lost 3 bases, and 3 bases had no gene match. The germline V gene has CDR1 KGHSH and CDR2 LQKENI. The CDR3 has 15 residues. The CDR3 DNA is TGTGCCAGCTCACCGGGACTAGCGGCCGACAATGAGCAGTTCTTC. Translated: CASSPGLAADNEQFF. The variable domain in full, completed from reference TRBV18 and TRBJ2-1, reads NAGVMQNPRHLVRRRGQEARLRCSPMKGHSHVYWYRQLPEEGLKFMVYLQKENIIDESGMPKERFSAEFPKEGPSILRIQQVVRGDSAAYFCASSPGLAADNEQFFGPGTRLTVL.

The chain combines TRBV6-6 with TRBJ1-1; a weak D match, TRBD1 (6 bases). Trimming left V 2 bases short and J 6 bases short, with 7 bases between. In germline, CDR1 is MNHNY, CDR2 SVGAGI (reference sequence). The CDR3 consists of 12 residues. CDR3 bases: TGTGCCAGCAGTTACAAGGGGGCTGAAGCTTTCTTT. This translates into CASSYKGAEAFF.

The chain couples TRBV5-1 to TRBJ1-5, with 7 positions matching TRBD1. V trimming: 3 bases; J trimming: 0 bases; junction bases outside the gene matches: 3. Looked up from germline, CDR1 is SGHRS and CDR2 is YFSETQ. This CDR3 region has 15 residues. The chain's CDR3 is CASSYGTASNQPQHF. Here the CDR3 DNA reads TGCGCCAGCAGCTACGGGACAGCTAGCAATCAGCCCCAGCATTTT.

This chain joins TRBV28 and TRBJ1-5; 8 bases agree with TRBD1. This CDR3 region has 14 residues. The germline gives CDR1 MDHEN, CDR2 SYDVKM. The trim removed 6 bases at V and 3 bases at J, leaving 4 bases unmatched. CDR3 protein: CASRQDRANQPQHF. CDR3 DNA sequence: TGTGCCAGCAGGCAGGACAGGGCCAATCAGCCCCAGCATTTT.

CDR3 region: CASSVGRWGGAHYNEQFF. In DNA form, the CDR3 reads TGTGCCAGCAGCGTGGGACGTTGGGGGGGCGCCCACTACAATGAGCAGTTCTTC. The V gene is TRBV9, the J gene TRBJ2-1; D might be TRBD2 (7 bases). This CDR3 is 18 amino acids long. Trimming shortened V by 2 bases and J by 3 bases, and 21 bases separated the two germline ends. Germline loops: CDR1 SGDLS, CDR2 YYNGEE.

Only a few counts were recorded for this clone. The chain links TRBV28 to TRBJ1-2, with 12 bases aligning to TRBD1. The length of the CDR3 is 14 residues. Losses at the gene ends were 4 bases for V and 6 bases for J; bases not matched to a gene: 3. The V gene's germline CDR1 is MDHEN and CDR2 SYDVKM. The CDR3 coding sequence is TGTGCCAGCAGTTCCGGGACAGGGGGCGATGGCTACACCTTC. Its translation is CASSSGTGGDGYTF.

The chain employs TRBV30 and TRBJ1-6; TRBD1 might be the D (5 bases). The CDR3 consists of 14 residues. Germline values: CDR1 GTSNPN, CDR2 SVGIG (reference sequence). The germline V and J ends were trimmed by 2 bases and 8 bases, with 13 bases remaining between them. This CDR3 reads CAWSPGQGDSPLHF. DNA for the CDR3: TGTGCCTGGAGTCCTGGACAAGGTGATTCACCCCTCCACTTT.

CDR3 sequence reads: CASSLAGGDEQYF. CDR3 in DNA: TGTGCCAGCAGCTTGGCAGGGGGAGACGAGCAGTACTTC. The chain combines TRBV5-6 with TRBJ2-7; 7 bases fit TRBD1. Trimming at V came to 0 bases and at J to 5 bases, leaving 2 bases not matched to a gene. The CDR3 spans 13 residues. Looked up from germline, CDR1 is SGHDT and CDR2 is YYEEEE.

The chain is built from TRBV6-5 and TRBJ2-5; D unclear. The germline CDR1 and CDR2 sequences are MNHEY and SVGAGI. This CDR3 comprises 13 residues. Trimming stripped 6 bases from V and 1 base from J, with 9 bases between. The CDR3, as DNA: TGTGCCAGCAGCCCCCCCGTCCAAGAGACCCAGTACTTC. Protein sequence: CASSPPVQETQYF.

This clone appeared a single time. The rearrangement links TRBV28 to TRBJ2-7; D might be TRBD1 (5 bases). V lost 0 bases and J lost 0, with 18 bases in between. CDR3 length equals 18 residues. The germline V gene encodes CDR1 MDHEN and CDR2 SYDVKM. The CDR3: CASSLWGRVGISSYEQYF. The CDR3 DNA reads TGTGCCAGCAGTTTATGGGGCAGGGTGGGGATCAGCTCCTACGAGCAGTACTTC.

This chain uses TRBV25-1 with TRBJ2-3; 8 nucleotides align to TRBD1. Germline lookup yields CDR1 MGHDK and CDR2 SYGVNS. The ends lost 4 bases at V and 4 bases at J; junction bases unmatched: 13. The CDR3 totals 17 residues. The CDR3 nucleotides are TGTGCCAGCAGTGTTTCTTGGACAGGGACCCTCCCAGATACGCAGTATTTT. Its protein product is CASSVSWTGTLPDTQYF.

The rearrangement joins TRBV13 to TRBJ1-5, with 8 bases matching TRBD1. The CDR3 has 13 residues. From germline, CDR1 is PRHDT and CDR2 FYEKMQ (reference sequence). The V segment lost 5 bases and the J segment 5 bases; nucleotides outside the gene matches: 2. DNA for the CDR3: TGTGCCAGCAGCAAGACAGGGGATCAGCCCCAGCATTTT. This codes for CASSKTGDQPQHF.

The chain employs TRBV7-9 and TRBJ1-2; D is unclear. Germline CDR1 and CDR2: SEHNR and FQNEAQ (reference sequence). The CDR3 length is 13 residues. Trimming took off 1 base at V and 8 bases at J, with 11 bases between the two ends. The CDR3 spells CASSLVEARGYTF. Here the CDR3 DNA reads TGTGCCAGCAGCTTAGTAGAGGCCAGAGGCTACACCTTC.

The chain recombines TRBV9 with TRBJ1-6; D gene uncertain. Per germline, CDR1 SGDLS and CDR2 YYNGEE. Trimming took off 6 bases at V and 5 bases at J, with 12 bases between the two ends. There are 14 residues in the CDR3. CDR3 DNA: TGTGCCAGCACCCGTGGGCAGGATAATTCACCCCTCCACTTT. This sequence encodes CASTRGQDNSPLHF.

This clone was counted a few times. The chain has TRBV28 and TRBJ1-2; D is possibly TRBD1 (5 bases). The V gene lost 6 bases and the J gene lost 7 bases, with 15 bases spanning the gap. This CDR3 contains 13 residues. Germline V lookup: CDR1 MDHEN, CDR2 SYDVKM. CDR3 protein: CASRPTAVFGYTF. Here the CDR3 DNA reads TGTGCCAGCAGGCCGACAGCGGTATTTGGCTACACCTTC.

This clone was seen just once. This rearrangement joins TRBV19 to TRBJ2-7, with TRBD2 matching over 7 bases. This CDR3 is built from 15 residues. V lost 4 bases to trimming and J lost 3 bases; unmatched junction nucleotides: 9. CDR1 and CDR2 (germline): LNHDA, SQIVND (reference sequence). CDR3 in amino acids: CASSTSGGVGYEQYF. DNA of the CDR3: TGTGCCAGTAGTACTAGCGGCGGAGTAGGCTACGAGCAGTACTTC.